These 9 T cell receptor beta chains were all obtained from the same sample, sequenced in a study of cytomegalovirus exposure and HLA in healthy donors. Primers: 60 Vbeta forward and 13 Jbeta reverse. TCRdb's table, derived via immunoSEQ multiplex PCR, lists solely in-frame clones and lacks some. This table holds under 200,000 clones, roughly 87% found once. Material for sequencing was PBMCs. The receptors come from a woman aged 50 to 60 in good health and CMV-seronegative.

The gene calls are TRBV6-1 and TRBJ1-2, with a tentative D call TRBD1 (5 bases). Deletions cut 2 bases from V and 2 bases from J, with 12 bases between. CDR3 size: 15 residues. CDR1 and CDR2 from the germline V gene are MNHNS and SASEGT. In DNA, the CDR3 is TGTGCCAGCAGTGAAAGGGCAGGGTTGAACTATGGCTACACCTTC. It is translated as CASSERAGLNYGYTF.

The V call is TRBV5-4, the J call TRBJ2-7; TRBD2 might be the D (5 bases). The CDR3 consists of 15 residues. CDR1 and CDR2 from the germline V gene are SGHNT and YYREEE (reference sequence). V lost 0 bases, J lost 6 bases, and 16 bases lay in between. In nucleotides, the CDR3 is TGTGCCAGCAGCTTGGGTGGTGGAGGTGGTAGCGAGCAGTACTTC. Protein: CASSLGGGGGSEQYF.

The chain's CDR3 is CASSGLAGGYNEQFF. CDR3 DNA: TGTGCCAGCTCGGGACTAGCGGGAGGCTACAATGAGCAGTTCTTC. The chain links TRBV18 to TRBJ2-1; 15 bases line up with TRBD2. Losses at the gene ends were 6 bases for V and 3 bases for J; bases not matched to a gene: 0. Germline CDR1 is KGHSH and CDR2 is LQKENI. There are 15 residues in the CDR3.

This clone came up a few times. The chain recombines TRBV5-4 with TRBJ2-5, with TRBD1 identical over 9 bases. The junction had 8 bases not matched to a gene; V was cut back by 7 bases and J by 1 base. The germline V gene encodes CDR1 SGHNT and CDR2 YYREEE (reference sequence). The CDR3 loop spans 15 amino acids. The CDR3 DNA is TGTGCCAGCCGAAGGACAGGGGAGTTCCAAGAGACCCAGTACTTC. Its translation is CASRRTGEFQETQYF. Complete variable domain (other parts from reference TRBV5-4 and TRBJ2-5): ETGVTQSPTHLIKTRGQQVTLRCSSQSGHNTVSWYQQALGQGPQFIFQYYREEENGRGNFPPRFSGLQFPNYSSELNVNALELDDSALYLCASRRTGEFQETQYFGPGTRLLVL.

The chain couples TRBV9 to TRBJ1-1, with D unclear. This CDR3 is 15 amino acids long. Trimming took off 4 bases at V and 4 bases at J, with 17 bases between the two ends. The germline V gene encodes CDR1 SGDLS and CDR2 YYNGEE. The CDR3 coding sequence is TGTGCCAGCAGCCCCGTTTCGGGAGACGGCACTGAAGCTTTCTTT. Protein sequence: CASSPVSGDGTEAFF.

V and J are TRBV18 and TRBJ2-7, with a possible D match to TRBD1 (6 bases). The CDR3 totals 14 residues. V lost 3 bases, J lost 3 bases, and 12 bases lay in between. The germline CDR1 and CDR2 sequences are KGHSH and LQKENI. CDR3 residues: CASSPPGQFYEQYF. Written as DNA, the CDR3 is TGTGCCAGCTCACCCCCGGGACAATTCTACGAGCAGTACTTC. Supplemented by reference TRBV18 and TRBJ2-7, the full variable domain reads NAGVMQNPRHLVRRRGQEARLRCSPMKGHSHVYWYRQLPEEGLKFMVYLQKENIIDESGMPKERFSAEFPKEGPSILRIQQVVRGDSAAYFCASSPPGQFYEQYFGPGTRLTVT.

The genes are TRBV19 and TRBJ2-2; unclear D gene. Germline CDR1 reads LNHDA; CDR2 reads SQIVND (reference sequence). The CDR3 runs 14 residues. Trimming stripped 1 base from V and 3 bases from J, with 6 bases between. CDR3 protein: CASSIGADTGELFF. The DNA of the CDR3 is TGTGCCAGTAGTATAGGGGCTGACACCGGGGAGCTGTTTTTT.

V and J are TRBV7-9 and TRBJ2-3; D is ambiguous. The CDR3 spans 15 residues. CDR1 and CDR2 from the germline V gene are SEHNR and FQNEAQ (reference sequence). Trimming cost V 8 bases and J 2 bases, with 17 bases left between them. Here the CDR3 DNA reads TGTGCCAGCCGCGATGGCAGCGTAGTCACAGATACGCAGTATTTT. Translated: CASRDGSVVTDTQYF. Full variable domain (remainder filled in from reference TRBV7-9 and TRBJ2-3): DTGVSQNPRHKITKRGQNVTFRCDPISEHNRLYWYRQTLGQGPEFLTYFQNEAQLEKSRLLSDRFSAERPKGSFSTLEIQRTEQGDSAMYLCASRDGSVVTDTQYFGPGTRLTVL.

The J gene is TRBJ2-3, the V gene TRBV7-2; TRBD2 agrees at 8 bases. With V trimmed by 5 bases and J by 0 bases, 10 bases remained unmatched. This CDR3 has 17 residues. CDR1 is SGHTA, CDR2 FQGNSA, per germline. The chain's CDR3 is CASSIGGARSSTDTQYF. The CDR3 bases are TGTGCCAGCAGCATCGGGGGGGCCCGCTCTAGCACAGATACGCAGTATTTT.